The clone carrying this T cell receptor (beta chain) was picked up a small number of times. As yet, its antigen is unknown. This CDR3 spans 14 amino acids. Germline CDR1 reads SEHNR; CDR2 reads FQNEAQ (reference sequence). V lost 5 bases to trimming and J lost 2 bases, with 13 bases between them. This sample is part of a study of molecular identifiers for immune sequencing clone quantification. General study results and limits: Under 1% of molecules in naive cells, but over 98% of effector molecules, belonged to clones above 20 RNA copies.

Library preparation followed earlier protocols using designated TCR primers. TCRdb re-analysed the PCR reads in MiXCR, keeping a single row per CDR3 protein. In the table there are about 510,000 distinct CDR3 sequences, 25% of which are singletons. The sequencing sample was made of naive CD8+ T cells from blood, with Jurkat cell RNA spiked in. This sample's subset: FACS-sorted CD8+CD4-CCR7+CD45RA+ naive T cells. The sequence was obtained from a human donor in good health. Some libraries in this study had Jurkat cell RNA spiked in. The chain recombines TRBV7-9 with TRBJ2-7; D is possibly TRBD1 or TRBD2 (5 bases each). The CDR3 is CASSNRDVTYEQYF. Written as DNA, the CDR3 is TGTGCCAGCAGCAACCGGGACGTAACCTACGAGCAGTACTTC.